This TCR beta chain was sequenced during a study of beta chain features in type 1 diabetes listed by TCRdb under 2018. As for the study more broadly: No differences in mean age, gender distribution, total cell number or subset yield were found between patients and healthy donors. A total of 85 million to 140 million sorted cells were examined across all samples, and the number of cells per subset was strongly correlated with RNA yield. The study compared the TCRB repertoires of sorted circulating CD4+ T cell subsets in recently diagnosed type 1 diabetes patients with those in matched healthy donors. Naive and central memory subsets were obtained from all 28 donors, but regulatory and stem cell-like memory subsets were isolated from only 8 patients and roughly eight healthy donors.

Study-wide findings and limitations: A moderate but significant shortening of TCRB CDR3 length was observed in type 1 diabetes patients in all four CD4+ subsets. Patients with type 1 diabetes made fewer insertions and deleted more nucleotides at VDJ recombination sites, implying thymic rearrangement abnormalities. Naive, central memory and regulatory TCRB repertoires appeared more similar among patients than among healthy donors. Shorter templates might be favored by PCR, yet because patient and control samples were amplified and corrected together, any such skew would affect both groups equally. Only small numbers of individuals were included in the HLA sub-analyses, which left unresolved whether HLA type had any influence on TCRB rearrangement. Because cDNA was sequenced instead of genomic DNA, activated cells with high expression could be over-represented, although the groups did not differ in activation or CD3 levels.

The entire isolated RNA was reverse transcribed using the High Capacity cDNA Reverse Transcription Kit, and thus expressed TCRB transcripts were sequenced. Deep immunoSEQ sequencing was applied to naive, central memory and regulatory T cell samples, giving an average of about 3.7 million total reads per sample. Sorted cells were lysed in RLT buffer and RNA was extracted with DNase-treated RNeasy Micro or Mini kits, depending on cell number. Each cell subset was processed on its own to prevent cross-contamination, while patient and healthy donor samples were processed together. The immunoSEQ multiplex PCR was used to amplify TCRB sequences from cDNA, generating 87-bp fragments that spanned the CDR3 region. Sequencing of the amplicons was performed on the Illumina HiSeq platform. For the original study's pipeline: Synthetic template baselines were used to correct PCR bias computationally, reads within Hamming distance 2 were collapsed, and singletons that could not be merged were discarded. Reads were aligned to IMGT to assign V, D and J genes, CDR3 length, and insertions or deletions at six rearrangement sites. Within each subset, clonotype counts were normalized to sorted cell number, after which true diversity and Gini coefficients were computed with the tcR R package. The overlap coefficient, calculated on TCRB nucleotide sequences, was used to measure repertoire sharing. TCRdb carries this immuneACCESS record with in-frame sequences only. Its versions omit some clonotypes, under half of them owing to an unresolved V gene in the studies checked, with the rest unexplained. V and J calls and clone size come straight from that table; D and trimming were deduced from the DNA. The sample contains 40,000 or so clones, approximately 68% of them found a single time. Roughly 2.2% of the sample is in the top ten clones.

Comment on this clone: Its antigen remains undetermined. One base away there is no much larger clone; base qualities are not given. Distinct nucleotide sequences in the sample also encode this CDR3.

Including the terminal cysteine and phenylalanine, the CDR3 comprises 16 residues. CDR3 DNA is the only sequence kept; it has 48 bases, read in frame from the first base. The germline ends are 16 bases apart after V is trimmed by 0 bases and J by 4 bases. CDR1 and CDR2 are drawn from the germline V gene: SGHRS, YFSETQ. A single peripheral blood draw of about 116 mL on average was collected from each donor into heparinised tubes. A BD FACSAria II and a panel including CD45RO, CCR7, CD25, CD127, CD95 and CD27 were used to sort naive, central memory, regulatory and stem cell-like memory CD4+ T cells. A purity above 95% was achieved for all sorted populations. PBMCs were isolated right away by Lymphoprep density gradient centrifugation and were stained directly, without culture. So that batch effects would be minimized, each experiment stained and sorted samples in pairs, pairing one healthy donor with one patient.

What was sequenced was Tregs from blood. This sample's cell subset or site label indicates: regulatory CD4+ T cells. In this chain, TRBV5-1 is recombined with TRBJ1-2; the D gene is possibly TRBD1, with 6 bases matching. The sequence came from a woman younger than 30 with type 1 diabetes. For the CDR3, the sequence is CASSLALTGSGYGYTF. The nucleotide sequence reads TGCGCCAGCAGCTTGGCCTTGACAGGTTCAGGCTATGGCTACACCTTC.